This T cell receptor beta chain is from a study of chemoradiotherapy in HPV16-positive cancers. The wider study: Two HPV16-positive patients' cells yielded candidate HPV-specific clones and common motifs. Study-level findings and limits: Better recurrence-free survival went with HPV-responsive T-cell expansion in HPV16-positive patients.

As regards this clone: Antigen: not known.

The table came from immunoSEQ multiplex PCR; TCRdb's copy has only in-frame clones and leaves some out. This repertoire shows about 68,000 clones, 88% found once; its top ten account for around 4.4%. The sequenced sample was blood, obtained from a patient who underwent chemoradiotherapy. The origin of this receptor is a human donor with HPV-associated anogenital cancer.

The CDR3, as DNA: TGTGCCAGTAGTATATCGACTTACCGCTCCTACAATGAGCAGTTCTTC. It specifies CASSISTYRSYNEQFF. The V call is TRBV19, the J call TRBJ2-1; the D is unclear. Trimming took off 2 bases at V and 0 bases at J, with 11 bases between the two ends. The CDR3 is 16 amino acids. CDR1 LNHDA and CDR2 SQIVND come from the germline V gene (reference sequence).